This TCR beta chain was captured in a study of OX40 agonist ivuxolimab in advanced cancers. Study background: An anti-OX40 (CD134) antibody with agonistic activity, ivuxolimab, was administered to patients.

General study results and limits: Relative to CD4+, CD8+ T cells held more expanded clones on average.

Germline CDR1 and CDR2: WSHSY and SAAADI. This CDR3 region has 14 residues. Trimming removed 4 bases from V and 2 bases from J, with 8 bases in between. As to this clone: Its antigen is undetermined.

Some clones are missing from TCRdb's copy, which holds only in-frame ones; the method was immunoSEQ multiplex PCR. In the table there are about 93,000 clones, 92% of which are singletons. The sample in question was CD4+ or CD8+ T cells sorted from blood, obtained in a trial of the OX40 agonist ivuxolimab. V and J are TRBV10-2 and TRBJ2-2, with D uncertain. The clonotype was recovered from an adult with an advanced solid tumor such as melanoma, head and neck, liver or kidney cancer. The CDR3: CASSVQLNTGELFF. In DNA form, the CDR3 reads TGCGCCAGCAGTGTTCAGCTAAACACCGGGGAGCTGTTTTTT.